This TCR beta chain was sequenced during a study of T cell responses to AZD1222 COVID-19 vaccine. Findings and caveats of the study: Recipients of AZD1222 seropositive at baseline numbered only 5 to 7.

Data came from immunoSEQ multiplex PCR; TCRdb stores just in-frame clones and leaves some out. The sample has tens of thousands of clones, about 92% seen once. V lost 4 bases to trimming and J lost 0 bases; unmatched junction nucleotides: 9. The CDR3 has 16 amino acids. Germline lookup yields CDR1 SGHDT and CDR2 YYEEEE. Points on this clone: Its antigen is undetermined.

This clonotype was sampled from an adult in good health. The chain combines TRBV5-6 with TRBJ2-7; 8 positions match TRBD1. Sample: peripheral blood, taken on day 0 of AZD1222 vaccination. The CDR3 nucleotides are TGTGCCAGCAGCCCCAGGGGCAGGGGGCTCTCCTACGAGCAGTACTTC. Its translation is CASSPRGRGLSYEQYF. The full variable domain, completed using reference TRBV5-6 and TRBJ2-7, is DAGVTQSPTHLIKTRGQQVTLRCSPKSGHDTVSWYQQALGQGPQFIFQYYEEEERQRGNFPDRFSGHQFPNYSSELNVNALLLGDSALYLCASSPRGRGLSYEQYFGPGTRLTVT.